This T cell receptor (beta chain) is from a study of cytomegalovirus exposure and HLA in healthy donors (dated by TCRdb to 2016 to 2017). With regard to the full study: An earlier analysis of 587 of the donors reported over 250 Gb of sequence data and 117 million unique TCR beta sequences obtained from about 170 million T cells. Every discovery cohort repertoire had been produced on one sequencing platform. An early release covering about 600 HLA-typed donors comprised about 290 gigabases of sequencing data and 65 million to 100 million unique TCR sequences. Typing coverage varied by locus: roughly 629-630 donors for A, B, C, DRB1 and DQB1; some 520 for DQA1; over 600 for DPA1; around 490 for DPB1. Donor age, sex, ethnicity and CMV serostatus were collected together with the repertoire data. Genome-wide SNP genotypes for about three fifths of the 666 donors were used in a later genetic analysis, which treated that subset as a discovery cohort. Class I and class II HLA loci were covered by the typing at four-digit resolution. Besides the first cohort of around 670 subjects, a separate validation cohort made up of roughly 130 different subjects was used. To decide whether each TCR beta V gene segment behaved as functional or pseudogenic, an earlier analysis of approximately 620 of the donors relied on high-throughput TCR beta sequencing. To predict cytomegalovirus infection status, the study combined high-throughput TCR immunosequencing, statistical association of individual TCRs with disease status, and machine learning. The study profiled the T cell repertoires of about 720 subjects by immunosequencing and related them to cytomegalovirus serostatus. In the later analysis, no new phenotypic data were used to find candidate immune exposures; instead, reliance was placed on TCR beta sequences and their occurrence across donors. Because of strong linkage in the cohort, roughly five DR-DQ haplotypes were treated as single units for association and clustering. A later analysis re-analyzed previously published TCR beta repertoires from hundreds of donors and added high-resolution HLA genotyping to study TCR occurrence patterns. Among 300 to 500 genotyped donors of the cohort, an average of around 240,000 unique TCR beta nucleotide sequences was sequenced per donor, of which approximately 18% were non-productive. The study aimed to test whether signatures of past pathogen exposure could be identified by cataloging public T cell receptors. The genetic ancestry cluster associated with self-reported Caucasian donors included over 65% of the 300 to 400 genotyped donors. What the work shows at the level of the full study, not this receptor alone: Linkage disequilibrium might explain the correlated functional status among segregating V segments, but an unknown experimental factor could not be ruled out. In a later analysis, most CMV-associated TCR beta chains were found to appear HLA-restricted, with HLA associations seemingly driven largely by CMV exposure. A further reported finding was that TCR beta sequences accurately predicted the HLA-A and HLA-B alleles for most subjects in the first cohort. A later analysis found that TCR association rates varied across HLA loci, with DRB1 alleles showing the most associated TCRs and HLA-C alleles the fewest. In vitro tests confirmed that three of the cytomegalovirus-associated TCR beta chains recognize cytomegalovirus antigens. Immune exposure information for the cohort was limited to CMV serostatus. According to the authors, the approach could potentially be generalized to other disease states and immunological phenotypes. Roughly uniform sequencing depth across donors was assumed in presence/absence analyses, although this assumption may not hold. The 87-base-pair reads could not distinguish some IMGT-functional V segments, including TRBV6-2 and TRBV6-3, so those segments were excluded. In an earlier analysis of 587 of the donors, most TCR beta V segments were observed in productive rearrangements about 90% or about 30% of the time, broadly matching IMGT annotations. The cohort was sequenced for TCR beta chains only, and without alpha or paired-chain data the features that could be detected were limited. According to a later genetic analysis, donors in an Asian-associated ancestry cluster had fewer N-insertions in productive TCRs than the roughly 700-donor mean. A later analysis found that HLA-associated TCR beta chains were more clonally expanded and had lower generation probabilities than equally common non-associated chains. According to a later analysis, parvovirus B19, influenza, CMV and Epstein-Barr virus appeared linked to several top co-occurrence clusters. Some 15 rarely observed V segments, including chromosome 9 orphons, were excluded from the earlier analysis of almost 600 of the donors because counts were too low. Most TCR sequences were observed very rarely across donors, whereas some public TCRs were present in many individuals. Because HLA typing was missing for some donors at each locus, association tests included only the typed subset. Specific HLA alleles were associated with about 17,000 TCR beta sequences at a false discovery rate of 0.05 in a later analysis. The classifier was reported to diagnose cytomegalovirus status with high specificity and sensitivity in both the original cohort and the validation cohort. In the study, 150 to 200 TCR beta chains were listed as associated with cytomegalovirus. In a later genetic analysis, a missense DCLRE1C variant was associated with V-gene and J-gene trimming of TCR beta chains, and the association was replicated in an independent cohort. When HLA alleles, especially DR and DQ, strongly co-occurred, TCR associations were difficult to assign to individual alleles. A group of highly shared sequence variants was considered likely to be a technical artifact of the sequencing pipeline.

Worth noting for this clone: The target of this receptor is not known. No base-level quality is on record; no much larger clone is a single base apart.

Libraries were made using the immunoSEQ multiplex PCR assay. For the multiplex PCR, a mixture combining 60 forward primers for TCR Vbeta segments and 13 reverse primers for TCR Jbeta segments was used. Amplification of the CDR3 region of rearranged TCR beta genes was performed with a multiplex PCR assay on genomic DNA. The amplified TCR beta libraries were sequenced on the Illumina HiSeq System as 87-base-pair reads. The authors' analysis ran thus. A later analysis counted approximately 84 million unique TCR beta chains across the 550 to 750 repertoires, and 10 million to 12 million of these chains were shared by at least two donors. Raw reads were error-corrected and collapsed into unique sequences with a nearest-neighbor algorithm that merged closely related sequences to remove PCR and sequencing errors. CDR3 sequences were aligned to IMGT reference sequences to assign V, D and J gene segments. For a sequence to be retained, at least a six-nucleotide match to both a V gene segment and a J gene segment was required. Rearrangements were called productive when the CDR3 lacked stop codons and stayed in frame with V and J; all others were non-productive. Following IMGT convention, CDR3 was defined as the stretch from the second conserved V-encoded cysteine to the conserved J-encoded phenylalanine. In an earlier analysis of roughly 580 of the donors, sequences lacking an unambiguous match to a single V gene segment were excluded. An earlier analysis of roughly 590 of the donors called V segments functional above 56.7% productive rearrangements and segregating when the between-donor standard deviation exceeded 5%. A statistical classification framework was built to diagnose cytomegalovirus status from the catalog of TCR beta chain sequences. In a later analysis, TCR nucleotide sequences were compared against IMGT/GENE-DB human TR gene sequences so that V and J genes could be assigned. Using the TCRdist pipeline, a later analysis assigned CDR3 sequences along with most-parsimonious VDJ recombination scenarios. In a later analysis, every TCR beta chain was defined by the combination of its CDR3 amino acid sequence and its V-gene family, and reads without a unique V-gene family were dropped. To address suspected cross-contamination and a sequencing artifact, a later analysis removed a few hundred highly shared, low-generation-probability nucleotide sequences. For each public chain, a later analysis derived a clonal expansion index from normalized ranks of inferred template counts within each repertoire. In a later analysis, generation probabilities were computed using a VDJ recombination model fitted to out-of-frame rearrangements, and the results were checked against IGoR. In a later analysis, hypergeometric tests were used to score TCR-TCR, TCR-HLA and TCR-CMV co-occurrence, with a repertoire-size bias correction applied to TCR pairs. In a later analysis, false discovery rates were estimated by permuting HLA or CMV assignments 20 times. In a later analysis, co-occurring TCRs were grouped using DBSCAN, with TCRdist sequence similarity added in when clustering inside HLA-allele-positive subsets. For co-occurrence clustering, repertoires with fewer than 30,000 or more than 120,000 public chains were excluded, along with 4 to 6 repertoires with anomalous nucleotide sharing. The immuneACCESS repertoire file appears here via TCRdb, limited to in-frame rearrangements. These files lack a portion of the clones; in checked studies, under half of the deficit traces to unresolved V genes, and the cause of the others is not known. V, J and clone size derive from that table, while D and trimming were established from the DNA sequence. In this sample the table shows about 70,000 clones, almost 80% of which occur a single time. Around 3% of the sample is in the top ten clones.

The germline V gene (reference sequence) gives CDR1 as GTSNPN and CDR2 as SVGIG. Germline trimming amounts to 1 base on V and 3 bases on J, with 2 as the count of junction bases outside the gene matches. Inclusive of the bounding cysteine and phenylalanine, the CDR3 is 13 residues long. The retained sequence is limited to the CDR3, 39 bases, with the frame set at the first base. In total, more than 500 healthy bone marrow donors made up the cohort. At the time of sampling, every cohort member was nominally healthy, though immune exposures that went unrecorded were likely present. The donor was CMV seropositive and was included in the group of 250 to 300 seropositive cohort members. A peripheral blood sample was provided by each donor, and peripheral blood mononuclear cells were used for TCR beta sequencing. Genomic DNA extraction from the blood cell samples was performed with the Qiagen DNeasy Blood Extraction Kit.

Sequencing was performed on PBMCs. The sequence was obtained from a girl aged 5 to 17 in good health and CMV-seropositive. Here the chain combines TRBV30 and TRBJ2-7, with TRBD2 identical over 8 junction bases. The nucleotide sequence reads TGTGCCTGGAGTGCAGCGGGGGTCTACGAGCAGTACTTC. Translated, this gives CAWSAAGVYEQYF.